A selection of T cell receptor beta chains follows, all from one sample in a study of blood T cell repertoires in COVID-19. Clones were sequenced by immunoSEQ multiplex PCR, and TCRdb holds only the in-frame ones, with some missing. In the table there are 200,000 to 250,000 clones, about nine tenths of which are singletons. The sequenced sample consisted of peripheral blood. The receptors shown here come from a woman aged 55 to 70 with acute or convalescent COVID-19. Both conserved end residues are part of each CDR3. The D gene is left open where the match is weak. Rows give clone size only sometimes, using once, few, many, or a class for an expanded clone.

- TRBJ1-1 - TRBV3-1/TRBV3-2 CASSRRGGTNTEAFF TGTGCCAGCAGCCGTCGGGGAGGAACTAACACTGAAGCTTTCTTT
- TRBJ2-3 TRBD2 TRBV9 CASSPQGAGGSPSTDTQYF TGTGCCAGCAGCCCTCAAGGGGCGGGAGGTTCCCCTAGCACAGATACGCAGTATTTT
- TRBJ1-1 TRBD1 TRBV10-2 CASSESWDRAAFF TGCGCCAGCAGTGAGTCGTGGGACAGGGCAGCTTTCTTT
- TRBJ2-3 TRBD2 TRBV11-2 CASSLDQRGGTDTQYF TGTGCCAGCAGCTTAGACCAGCGGGGGGGGACAGATACGCAGTATTTT
- TRBJ1-3 - TRBV9 CASSFSGFRGNTIYF TGTGCCAGCAGCTTTAGCGGTTTTCGGGGAAACACCATATATTTT
- TRBJ2-4 TRBD1 TRBV6-5 CASSARGNLKNIQYF TGTGCCAGCAGCGCCAGGGGGAACCTCAAAAACATTCAGTACTTC
- TRBJ2-5 TRBD1 TRBV9 CASSPQTGIQETQYF TGTGCCAGCAGCCCTCAGACAGGGATCCAAGAGACCCAGTACTTC
- TRBJ2-3 TRBD2 TRBV5-6 CASSLTGGTQYF TGTGCCAGCAGCTTGACGGGGGGTACGCAGTATTTT
once TRBJ2-5 - TRBV29-1 CSVREETQYF TGCAGCGTTCGTGAAGAGACCCAGTACTTC
- TRBJ1-2 TRBD1 TRBV19 CASSIKGQLNYGYTF TGTGCCAGTAGTATAAAGGGACAGCTTAACTATGGCTACACCTTC
- TRBJ1-1 - TRBV6-1 CASSEYLGPGKAFF TGTGCCAGCAGTGAATATCTGGGTCCAGGGAAAGCTTTCTTT
few TRBJ2-3 - TRBV19 CASRDGQQRTDTQYF TGTGCCAGTAGAGACGGACAACAACGCACAGATACGCAGTATTTT
- TRBJ1-1 TRBD1 TRBV7-3 CASSLTPTGAAEAFF TGTGCCAGCAGCTTAACTCCTACAGGGGCGGCTGAAGCTTTCTTT
- TRBJ2-7 - TRBV19 CASSISRQVGEQYF TGTGCCAGTAGTATATCGAGACAGGTTGGGGAGCAGTACTTC